A selection of T cell receptor beta chains follows, all from one sample in a study of blood T cell repertoires in COVID-19. TCRdb keeps only in-frame clones here, not all; method: immunoSEQ multiplex PCR. The repertoire holds about 79,000 clones, approximately 90% seen once, with approximately 15% in the top ten. The sequenced sample consisted of peripheral blood. The receptors were sampled from a man in his sixties or seventies with active or convalescent COVID-19. The CDR3 runs from the conserved cysteine through the conserved F or W. D genes are given only for firm matches. Rows give clone size only sometimes, using once, few, many, or a class for an expanded clone.

d_call,j_call,clone_size,v_call,cdr3_nt,cdr3_aa
TRBD1,TRBJ1-5,-,TRBV18,TGTGCCAGCTCACCCCAGGGGGGACCTTATAGCAATCAGCCCCAGCATTTT,CASSPQGGPYSNQPQHF
-,TRBJ2-3,-,TRBV14,TGTGCCAGCAGCCAAGAAGGACGCGGGATCGTAGATACGCAGTATTTT,CASSQEGRGIVDTQYF
-,TRBJ1-5,-,TRBV3-1/TRBV3-2,TGTGCCAGCAGCTGGGGGGGCAGGCGTCAGCCCCAGCATTTT,CASSWGGRRQPQHF
-,TRBJ1-1,-,TRBV6-4,TGTGCCAGCAGTGACCACCCCCCAGGGCCAGCTTTCTTT,CASSDHPPGPAFF
TRBD2,TRBJ2-2,-,TRBV11-1,TGTGCCAGCAGCTTAGTTGGCGGGAGCGCCGGGGAGCTGTTTTTT,CASSLVGGSAGELFF
-,TRBJ2-7,-,TRBV2,TGTGCCAGCAGTGTAGAGGAAAACTACGAGCAGTACTTC,CASSVEENYEQYF
-,TRBJ1-1,-,TRBV6-5,TGTGCCAGCAGTTACCATACTGAAGCTTTCTTT,CASSYHTEAFF
TRBD2,TRBJ2-1,-,TRBV5-1,TGCGCCAGCAGCTTTCCCCGCGTAGCGGGGGTCCACAATGAGCAGTTCTTC,CASSFPRVAGVHNEQFF
TRBD1,TRBJ2-7,-,TRBV6-5,TGTGCCAGCAGACCGGGACAGGACAGCTCCTACGAGCAGTACTTC,CASRPGQDSSYEQYF
TRBD1,TRBJ2-7,-,TRBV28,TGTGCCAGCAGGACAGGGATCACCTACGAGCAGTACTTC,CASRTGITYEQYF
-,TRBJ1-5,-,TRBV7-2,TGTGCCAGCACCCCAAATAGCAATCAGCCCCAGCATTTT,CASTPNSNQPQHF
-,TRBJ2-2,-,TRBV19,TGTGCCAGTAGTACCCGAGGTGGGGGCGGGAACACCGGGGAGCTGTTTTTT,CASSTRGGGGNTGELFF
-,TRBJ1-1,-,TRBV18,TGTGCCAGCTCCCGCAATAGTGAAGCTTTCTTT,CASSRNSEAFF
-,TRBJ1-3,once,TRBV11-2,TGTGCCAGCAGACGACCAAAGGAGGGGAGGAGGCCTGGAAACACCATATATTTT,CASRRPKEGRRPGNTIYF
-,TRBJ1-5,-,TRBV29-1,TGCAGCGCCGGTGCCCGCGATCAGCCCCAGCATTTT,CSAGARDQPQHF
-,TRBJ1-3,once,TRBV14,TGTGCCAGCAGTTCACCTCGGCGGGGATTTGGCTCTGGAAACACCATATATTTT,CASSSPRRGFGSGNTIYF
-,TRBJ2-2,-,TRBV18,TGTGCCAGCTCACCACAGGGGCGTGCGAACACCGGGGAGCTGTTTTTT,CASSPQGRANTGELFF
TRBD2,TRBJ2-1,-,TRBV5-1,TGCGCCAGCAGACAAATAGCGGGAAGGTACAATGAGCAGTTCTTC,CASRQIAGRYNEQFF
TRBD1,TRBJ1-2,few,TRBV28,TGTGCCAGCAGCCGACAGGGCTATGGCTACACCTTC,CASSRQGYGYTF
TRBD2,TRBJ2-3,-,TRBV3-1/TRBV3-2,TGTGCCAGCAGCCCCCGGGGTAAGCGGGGCCCCGGAAATACGCAGTATTTT,CASSPRGKRGPGNTQYF
TRBD1,TRBJ2-2,-,TRBV24-1,TGTGCCACCAGTGACATGACAGGGGTCACCGGGGAGCTGTTTTTT,CATSDMTGVTGELFF
TRBD1,TRBJ1-4,-,TRBV18,TGTGCCAGCTCACCCCCGGACAGGAATTTCGAACTGTTTTTT,CASSPPDRNFELFF
-,TRBJ2-1,-,TRBV5-1,TGCGCCAGCAGCTTGTCGGGGGATTACAATGAGCAGTTCTTC,CASSLSGDYNEQFF
TRBD2,TRBJ2-5,-,TRBV4-1,TGCGCCAGCAGCATTGGACTAGCGGGAAGAGAGACCCAGTACTTC,CASSIGLAGRETQYF
-,TRBJ1-1,-,TRBV28,TGTGCCAGCAGCCCGGGGGAGAGGACTGAAGCTTTCTTT,CASSPGERTEAFF
-,TRBJ1-5,-,TRBV28,TGTGCCAGCAGCCTGGGGGGAAGTCAGCCCCAGCATTTT,CASSLGGSQPQHF
-,TRBJ2-3,-,TRBV28,TGTGCCAGCAGTTTGTCCGGGTCCTTCACAGATACGCAGTATTTT,CASSLSGSFTDTQYF
TRBD1,TRBJ2-7,-,TRBV28,TGTGCCAGCAGTTGGGGACAGGTCTCGAACGAGCAGTACTTC,CASSWGQVSNEQYF
-,TRBJ2-5,-,TRBV24-1,TGTGCCACCAGTGATCCGGCCCCGGGAACCAAAATGGGGACCCAGTACTTC,CATSDPAPGTKMGTQYF
-,TRBJ1-2,few,TRBV18,TGTGCCAGCTCACTGACGGACAAGTCAGGTGGCTACACCTTC,CASSLTDKSGGYTF
-,TRBJ2-7,-,TRBV27,TGTGCCAGCAGTTTGGGTAGCGCTTACGAGCAGTACTTC,CASSLGSAYEQYF
-,TRBJ1-3,-,TRBV6-5,TGTGCCAGCAGTTACGGGCTTAGCTCTGGAAACACCATATATTTT,CASSYGLSSGNTIYF
TRBD1,TRBJ2-3,-,TRBV28,TGTGCCAGCAGTTTATGGACAGGGGCCGTCCTGGATACGCAGTATTTT,CASSLWTGAVLDTQYF